The rows below give T cell receptor beta chains drawn from one sample of a study of shared clonotypes between healthy human individuals. Profiling relied on immunoSEQ multiplex PCR, and the TCRdb table lists in-frame clones only, not all of them. The sample lists approximately 2,200,000 clones; 85% to 95% were seen once. The sequenced sample consisted of naive CD8+ T cells from PBMCs. These receptor sequences come from a man younger than 35 in good health. Some clones in this sample may be carry-over from other donors' samples. Each CDR3 is given without its conserved first and last residue. Each record gives: V gene, J gene, CDR3 protein.

V gene: TRBV9
J gene: TRBJ2-1
CDR3 protein: ASTPGTRLYNEQF

V gene: TRBV27
J gene: TRBJ2-3
CDR3 protein: ASSFRIGTSGTDTQY

V gene: TRBV29-1
J gene: TRBJ2-5
CDR3 protein: SVDGLAGRAWETQY

V gene: TRBV12-5
J gene: TRBJ2-1
CDR3 protein: ASGLDQLGFYNEQF

V gene: TRBV2
J gene: TRBJ2-7
CDR3 protein: ASSDLGLAGSYEQY

V gene: TRBV5-8
J gene: TRBJ2-7
CDR3 protein: ASSLDREDEQY

V gene: TRBV5-6
J gene: TRBJ2-7
CDR3 protein: ASSFAGLLYEQY

V gene: TRBV7-9
J gene: TRBJ2-1
CDR3 protein: ASSLAGQIDEQF

V gene: TRBV27
J gene: TRBJ1-1
CDR3 protein: ASSSLQGSGLDTEAF

V gene: TRBV10-2
J gene: TRBJ2-5
CDR3 protein: ASSEPSGLAGQETQY

V gene: TRBV9
J gene: TRBJ1-1
CDR3 protein: ASSVLPGPTEAF

V gene: TRBV5-5
J gene: TRBJ2-7
CDR3 protein: ASSLRRGFSYEQY

V gene: TRBV9
J gene: TRBJ2-3
CDR3 protein: ASSVAGATDTQY

V gene: TRBV27
J gene: TRBJ2-7
CDR3 protein: ASSLSGATYEQY